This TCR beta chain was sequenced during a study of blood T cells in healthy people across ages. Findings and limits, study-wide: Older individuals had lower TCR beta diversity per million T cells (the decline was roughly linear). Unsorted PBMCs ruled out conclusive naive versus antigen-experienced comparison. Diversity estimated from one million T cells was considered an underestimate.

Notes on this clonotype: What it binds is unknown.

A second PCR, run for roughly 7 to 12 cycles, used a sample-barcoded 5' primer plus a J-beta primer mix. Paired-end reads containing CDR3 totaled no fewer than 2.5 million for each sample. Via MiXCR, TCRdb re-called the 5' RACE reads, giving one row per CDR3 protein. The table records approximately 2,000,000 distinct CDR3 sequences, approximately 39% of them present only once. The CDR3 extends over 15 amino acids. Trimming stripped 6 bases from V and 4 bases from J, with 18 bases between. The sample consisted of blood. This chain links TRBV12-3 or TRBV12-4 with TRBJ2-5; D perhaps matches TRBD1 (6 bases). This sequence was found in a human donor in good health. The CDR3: CASSSGRTARETQYF. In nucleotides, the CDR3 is TGTGCCAGCAGCTCGGGAAGGACAGCGAGAGAGACCCAGTACTTC.